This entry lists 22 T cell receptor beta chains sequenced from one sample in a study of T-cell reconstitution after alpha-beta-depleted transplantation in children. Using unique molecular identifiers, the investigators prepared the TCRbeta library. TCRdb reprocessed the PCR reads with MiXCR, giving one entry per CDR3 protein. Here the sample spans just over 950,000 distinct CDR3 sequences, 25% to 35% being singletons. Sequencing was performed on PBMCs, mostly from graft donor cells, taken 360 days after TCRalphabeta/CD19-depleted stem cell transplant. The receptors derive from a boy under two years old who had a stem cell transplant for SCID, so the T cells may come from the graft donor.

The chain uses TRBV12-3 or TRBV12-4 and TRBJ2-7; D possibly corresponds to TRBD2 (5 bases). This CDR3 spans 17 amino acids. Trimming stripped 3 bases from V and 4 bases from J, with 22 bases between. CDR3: CASSLALGGGKDYEQYF. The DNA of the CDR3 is TGTGCCAGCAGTTTGGCGCTCGGAGGAGGTAAAGATTACGAGCAGTACTTC.

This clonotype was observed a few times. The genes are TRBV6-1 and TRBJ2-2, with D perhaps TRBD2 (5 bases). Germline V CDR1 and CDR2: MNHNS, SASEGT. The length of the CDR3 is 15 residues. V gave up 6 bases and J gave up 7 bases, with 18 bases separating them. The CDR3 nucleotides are TGTGCCAGCAGCAAAAATTGGGTCGGAGGCGGGGAGCTGTTTTTT. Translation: CASSKNWVGGGELFF.

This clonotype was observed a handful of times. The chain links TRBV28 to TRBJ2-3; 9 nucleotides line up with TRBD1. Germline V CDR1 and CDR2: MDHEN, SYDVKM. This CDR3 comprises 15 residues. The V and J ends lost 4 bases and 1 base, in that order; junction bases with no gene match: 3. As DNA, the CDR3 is TGTGCCAGCAGTTACCGGACAGGGGGCACAGATACGCAGTATTTT. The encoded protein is CASSYRTGGTDTQYF.

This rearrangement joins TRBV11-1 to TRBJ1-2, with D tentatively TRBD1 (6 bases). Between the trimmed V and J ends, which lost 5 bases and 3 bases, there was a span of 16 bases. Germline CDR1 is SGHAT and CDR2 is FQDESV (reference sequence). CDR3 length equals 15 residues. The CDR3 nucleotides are TGTGCCAGCAGCCCTAAACAGGGAGGATACTATGGCTACACCTTC. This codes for CASSPKQGGYYGYTF.

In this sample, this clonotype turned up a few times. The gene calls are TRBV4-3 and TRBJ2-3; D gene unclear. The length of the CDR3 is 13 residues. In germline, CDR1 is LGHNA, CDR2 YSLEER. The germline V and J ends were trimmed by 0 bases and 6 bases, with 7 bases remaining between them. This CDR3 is CASSQDFFDTQYF. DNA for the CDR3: TGCGCCAGCAGCCAAGATTTTTTCGATACGCAGTATTTT.

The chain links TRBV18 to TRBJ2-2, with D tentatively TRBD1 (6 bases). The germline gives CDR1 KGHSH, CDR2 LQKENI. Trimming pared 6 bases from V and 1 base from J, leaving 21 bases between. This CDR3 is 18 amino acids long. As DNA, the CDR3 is TGTGCCAGCTCGCCCCCGGGACACCGTATGCGGAACACCGGGGAGCTGTTTTTT. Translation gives CASSPPGHRMRNTGELFF.

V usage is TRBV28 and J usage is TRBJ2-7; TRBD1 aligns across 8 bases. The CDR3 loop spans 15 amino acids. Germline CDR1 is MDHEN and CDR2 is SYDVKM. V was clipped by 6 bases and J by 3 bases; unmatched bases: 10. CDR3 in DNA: TGTGCCAGCAGCCATCCCGGGACAGGTTACTACGAGCAGTACTTC. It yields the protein CASSHPGTGYYEQYF. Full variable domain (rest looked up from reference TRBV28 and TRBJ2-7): DVKVTQSSRYLVKRTGEKVFLECVQDMDHENMFWYRQDPGLGLRLIYFSYDVKMKEKGDIPEGYSVSREKKERFSLILESASTNQTSMYLCASSHPGTGYYEQYFGPGTRLTVT.

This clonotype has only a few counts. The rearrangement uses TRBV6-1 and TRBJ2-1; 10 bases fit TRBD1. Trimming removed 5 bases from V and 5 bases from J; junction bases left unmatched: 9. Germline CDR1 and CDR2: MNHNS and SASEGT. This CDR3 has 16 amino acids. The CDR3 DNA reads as TGTGCCAGCAGTATGACCGGGACAGGGGTTGACAATGAGCAGTTCTTC. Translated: CASSMTGTGVDNEQFF.

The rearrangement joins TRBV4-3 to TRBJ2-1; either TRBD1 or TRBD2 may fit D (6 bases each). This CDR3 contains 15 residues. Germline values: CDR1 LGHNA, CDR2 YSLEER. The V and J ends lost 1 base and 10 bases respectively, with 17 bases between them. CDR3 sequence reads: CASSQAFEGGKEQFF. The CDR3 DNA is TGCGCCAGCAGCCAAGCTTTCGAGGGGGGAAAAGAGCAGTTCTTC.

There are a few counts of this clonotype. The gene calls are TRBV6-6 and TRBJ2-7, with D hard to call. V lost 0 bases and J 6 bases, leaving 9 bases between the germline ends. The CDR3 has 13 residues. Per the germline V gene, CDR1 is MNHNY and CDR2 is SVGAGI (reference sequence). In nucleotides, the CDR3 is TGTGCCAGCAGTTACTCGAGTCCCGGCGAGCAGTACTTC. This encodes CASSYSSPGEQYF.

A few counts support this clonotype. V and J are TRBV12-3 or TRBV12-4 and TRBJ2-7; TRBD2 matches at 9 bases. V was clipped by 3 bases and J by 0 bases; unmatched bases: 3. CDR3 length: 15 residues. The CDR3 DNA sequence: TGTGCCAGCAGTTTCGGGGGACTAGCCTCCTACGAGCAGTACTTC. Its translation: CASSFGGLASYEQYF.

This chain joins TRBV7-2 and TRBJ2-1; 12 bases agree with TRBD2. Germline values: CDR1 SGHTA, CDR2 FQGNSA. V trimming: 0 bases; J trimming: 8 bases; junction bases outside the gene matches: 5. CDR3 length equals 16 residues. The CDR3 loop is CASSLATSGGGHEQFF. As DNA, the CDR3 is TGTGCCAGCAGCTTAGCGACTAGCGGGGGCGGGCATGAGCAGTTCTTC.

Here the CDR3 DNA reads TGTGCCAGCAGTTACCCTGCGGGCAGCACAGATACGCAGTATTTT. Protein sequence: CASSYPAGSTDTQYF. The chain links TRBV6-5 to TRBJ2-3, with D possibly matching TRBD2 (5 bases). The CDR3 loop spans 15 amino acids. Trimming pared 2 bases from V and 0 bases from J, leaving 9 bases between. From germline, CDR1 is MNHEY and CDR2 SVGAGI.

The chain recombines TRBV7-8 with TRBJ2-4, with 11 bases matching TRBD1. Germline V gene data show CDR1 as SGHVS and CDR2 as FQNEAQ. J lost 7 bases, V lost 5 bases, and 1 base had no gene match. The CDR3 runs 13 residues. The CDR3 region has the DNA TGTGCCAGCAGCCGGGACAGGGGGAACATTCAGTACTTC. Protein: CASSRDRGNIQYF.

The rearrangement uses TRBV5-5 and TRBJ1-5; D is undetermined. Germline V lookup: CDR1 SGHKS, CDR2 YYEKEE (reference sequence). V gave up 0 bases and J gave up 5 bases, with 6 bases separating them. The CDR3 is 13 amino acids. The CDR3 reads CASSLATDQPQHF. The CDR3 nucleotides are TGTGCCAGCAGCTTGGCTACGGATCAGCCCCAGCATTTT.

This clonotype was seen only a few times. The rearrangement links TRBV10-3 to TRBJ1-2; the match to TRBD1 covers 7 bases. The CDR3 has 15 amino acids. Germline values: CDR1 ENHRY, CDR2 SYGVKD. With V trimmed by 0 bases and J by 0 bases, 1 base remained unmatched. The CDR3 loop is CAISESTGPNYGYTF. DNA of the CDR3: TGTGCCATCAGTGAGTCGACAGGGCCTAACTATGGCTACACCTTC.

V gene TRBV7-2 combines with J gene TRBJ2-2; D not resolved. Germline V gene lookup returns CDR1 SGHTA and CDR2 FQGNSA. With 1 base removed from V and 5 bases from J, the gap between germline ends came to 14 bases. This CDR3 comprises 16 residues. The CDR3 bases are TGTGCCAGCAGCTTAGTCATGGCTAGTCGGACCGGGGAGCTGTTTTTT. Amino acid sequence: CASSLVMASRTGELFF.

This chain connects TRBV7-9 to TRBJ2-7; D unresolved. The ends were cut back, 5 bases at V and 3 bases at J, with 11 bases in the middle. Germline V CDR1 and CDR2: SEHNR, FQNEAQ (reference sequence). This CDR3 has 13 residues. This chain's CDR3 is CASSHPDGYEQYF. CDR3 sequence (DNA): TGTGCCAGCAGCCACCCGGACGGCTACGAGCAGTACTTC.

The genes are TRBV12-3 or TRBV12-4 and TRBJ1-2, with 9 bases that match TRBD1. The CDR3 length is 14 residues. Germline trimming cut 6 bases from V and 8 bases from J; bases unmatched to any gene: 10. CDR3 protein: CASSRTGEVEGYTF. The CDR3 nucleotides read TGTGCCAGCAGCCGGACAGGGGAAGTCGAGGGCTACACCTTC.

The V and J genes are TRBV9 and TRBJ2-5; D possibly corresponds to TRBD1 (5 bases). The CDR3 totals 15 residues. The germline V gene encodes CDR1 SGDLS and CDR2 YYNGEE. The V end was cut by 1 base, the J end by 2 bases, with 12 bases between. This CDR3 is CASSVQGLGQETQYF. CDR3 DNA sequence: TGTGCCAGCAGCGTACAGGGTCTGGGGCAAGAGACCCAGTACTTC.

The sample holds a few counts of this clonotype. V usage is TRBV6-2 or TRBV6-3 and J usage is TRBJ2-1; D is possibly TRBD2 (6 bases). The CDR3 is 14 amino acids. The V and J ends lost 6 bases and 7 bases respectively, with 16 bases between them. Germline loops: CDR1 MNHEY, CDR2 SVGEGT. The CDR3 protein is CASSPRGKGNEQFF. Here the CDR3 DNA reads TGTGCCAGCAGCCCCCGGGGGAAAGGGAATGAGCAGTTCTTC.

CDR3 nucleotide sequence: TGTGCCAGCAGCCAGACTAGCGGGGGGGGCAATGAGCAGTTCTTC. Protein product: CASSQTSGGGNEQFF. The chain recombines TRBV14 with TRBJ2-1; 14 bases line up with TRBD2. The length of the CDR3 is 15 residues. The trim removed 3 bases at V and 6 bases at J, leaving 1 base unmatched. From germline, CDR1 is SGHDN and CDR2 FVKESK.